This T cell receptor (beta chain) was sequenced for a study of T cell responses to AZD1222 COVID-19 vaccine. Study conclusions and caveats: Donors were mostly white British, more females; clonal diversity possibly underestimated.

On this clone: Its antigen remains unidentified.

Only in-frame clones appear in the TCRdb table, and some are missing; sequencing was by immunoSEQ multiplex PCR. The table has 55,000 to 90,000 clones, about four fifths seen once. The V end was cut by 8 bases, the J end by 2 bases, with 15 bases between. This CDR3 region has 14 residues. The V gene's germline CDR1 is LNHDA and CDR2 SQIVND (reference sequence). The receptor was isolated from an adult in good health. V and J are TRBV19 and TRBJ1-2; D possibly corresponds to TRBD1 (5 bases). Specimen: peripheral blood, collected on day 0 of AZD1222 vaccination. The CDR3 loop is CASSGPTNNYGYTF. The CDR3 DNA follows: TGTGCCAGTTCGGGACCGACGAACAACTATGGCTACACCTTC.